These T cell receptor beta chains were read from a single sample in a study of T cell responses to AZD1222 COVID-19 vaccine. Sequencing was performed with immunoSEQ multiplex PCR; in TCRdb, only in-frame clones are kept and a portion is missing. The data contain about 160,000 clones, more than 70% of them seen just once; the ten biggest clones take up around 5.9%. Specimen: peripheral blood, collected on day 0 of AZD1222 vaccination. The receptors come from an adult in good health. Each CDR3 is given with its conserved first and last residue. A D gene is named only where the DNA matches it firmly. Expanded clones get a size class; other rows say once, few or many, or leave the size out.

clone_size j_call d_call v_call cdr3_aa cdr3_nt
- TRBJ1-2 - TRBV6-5 CASSYSTGRDYTF TGTGCCAGCAGTTACTCAACAGGAAGGGACTACACCTTC
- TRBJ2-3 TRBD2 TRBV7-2 CASSLVGGSSLLDTQYF TGTGCCAGCAGCTTAGTGGGCGGGAGTTCATTGTTAGATACGCAGTATTTT
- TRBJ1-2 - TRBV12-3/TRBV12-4 CASSLRRDGYTF TGTGCCAGCAGTTTACGTCGTGATGGCTACACCTTC
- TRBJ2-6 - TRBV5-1 CASSLLGSGANVLTF TGCGCCAGCAGCCTGTTAGGCTCCGGGGCCAACGTCCTGACTTTC
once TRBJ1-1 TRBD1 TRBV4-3 CASSQAPGQGGTEAFF TGCGCCAGCAGCCAGGCTCCGGGACAGGGGGGGACTGAAGCTTTCTTT
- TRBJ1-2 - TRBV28 CASSLSRNYGYTF TGTGCCAGCAGTTTATCTAGGAACTATGGCTACACCTTC
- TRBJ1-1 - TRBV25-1 CASIETGKNTEAFF TGTGCCAGCATCGAAACTGGAAAGAACACTGAAGCTTTCTTT
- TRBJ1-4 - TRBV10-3 CAISASEGLLFF TGTGCCATCAGTGCCAGTGAGGGGTTACTGTTTTTT
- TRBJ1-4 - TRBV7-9 CASSLGGRGGEKLFF TGTGCCAGCAGCTTAGGAGGCCGAGGGGGTGAAAAACTGTTTTTT
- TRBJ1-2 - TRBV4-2 CASSQDRTNYGYTF TGTGCCAGCAGCCAAGACAGGACTAACTATGGCTACACCTTC
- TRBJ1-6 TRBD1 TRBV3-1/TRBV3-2 CASTQGGGMNSPLHF TGTGCCAGCACCCAGGGGGGCGGTATGAATTCACCCCTCCACTTT
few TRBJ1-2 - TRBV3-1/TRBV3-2 CASSQEIPAGLYGYTF TGTGCCAGCAGCCAAGAGATTCCGGCAGGCCTCTATGGCTACACCTTC
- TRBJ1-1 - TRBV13 CATRGGAFAEAFF TGTGCCACCCGAGGGGGGGCTTTCGCTGAAGCTTTCTTT
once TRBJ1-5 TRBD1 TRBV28 CASTSGQGSQPQHF TGTGCCAGCACGTCGGGACAGGGGAGCCAGCCCCAGCATTTT
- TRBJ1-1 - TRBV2 CASSVAALMNTEAFF TGTGCCAGCAGTGTGGCGGCGCTCATGAACACTGAAGCTTTCTTT
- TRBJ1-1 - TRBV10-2 CASSGAQGSSNTEAFF TGCGCCAGCAGTGGGGCCCAGGGTTCATCGAACACTGAAGCTTTCTTT
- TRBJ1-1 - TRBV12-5 CASASGGREAFF TGTGCTAGTGCTTCGGGAGGCAGGGAAGCTTTCTTT
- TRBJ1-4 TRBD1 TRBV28 CASSSTGGAGEKLFF TGTGCCAGCAGTTCCACAGGGGGCGCCGGTGAAAAACTGTTTTTT
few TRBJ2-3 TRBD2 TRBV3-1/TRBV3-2 CASSQVWLAGVPSTDTQYF TGTGCCAGCAGCCAAGTTTGGCTAGCGGGGGTTCCTAGCACAGATACGCAGTATTTT
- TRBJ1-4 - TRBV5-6 CATQDRANEKLFF TGTGCCACCCAGGACAGAGCCAATGAAAAACTGTTTTTT
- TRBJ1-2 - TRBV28 CASRPKSRYGYTF TGTGCCAGCAGACCTAAGAGTCGGTATGGCTACACCTTC
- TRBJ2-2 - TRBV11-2 CASSLGDGTGELFF TGTGCCAGCAGCTTAGGGGACGGGACCGGGGAGCTGTTTTTT
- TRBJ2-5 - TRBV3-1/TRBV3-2 CASSQDRTPGETQYF TGTGCCAGCAGCCAAGATCGGACCCCGGGGGAGACCCAGTACTTC
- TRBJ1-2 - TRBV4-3 CASSRGQSGYTF TGCGCCAGCAGCCGCGGACAGAGTGGCTACACCTTC
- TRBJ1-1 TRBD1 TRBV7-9 CASIRRTGGTEAFF TGTGCCAGCATCAGGAGGACAGGGGGCACTGAAGCTTTCTTT
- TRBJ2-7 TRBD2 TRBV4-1 CASSQVPSGGLWEQYF TGCGCCAGCAGCCAAGTCCCCAGCGGGGGCCTTTGGGAGCAGTACTTC
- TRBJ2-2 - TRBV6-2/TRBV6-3 CASSYPTELFF TGTGCCAGCAGTTACCCTACGGAGCTGTTTTTT
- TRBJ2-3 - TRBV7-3 CASSPSSTDTQYF TGTGCCAGCAGCCCCTCTAGCACAGATACGCAGTATTTT
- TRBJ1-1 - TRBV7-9 CASRLGNTEAFF TGTGCCAGCAGATTGGGGAACACTGAAGCTTTCTTT
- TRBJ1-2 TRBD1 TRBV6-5 CASSDREASNYGYTF TGTGCCAGCAGCGACAGGGAGGCATCGAACTATGGCTACACCTTC
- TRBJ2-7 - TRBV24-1 CATSDSGTGSYEQYF TGTGCCACCAGTGATTCCGGGACGGGCTCCTACGAGCAGTACTTC
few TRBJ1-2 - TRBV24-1 CATEGGSSGYGYTF TGTGCCACAGAGGGAGGTTCCTCGGGCTATGGCTACACCTTC
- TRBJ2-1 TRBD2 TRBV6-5 CASGSSSGGNNEQFF TGTGCCAGCGGCAGCTCTAGCGGAGGTAACAATGAGCAGTTCTTC
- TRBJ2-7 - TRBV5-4 CASSLQGEQYF TGTGCCAGCAGCTTGCAGGGCGAGCAGTACTTC
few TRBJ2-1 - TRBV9 CASSVEYPNYNEQFF TGTGCCAGCAGCGTAGAGTATCCGAACTACAATGAGCAGTTCTTC
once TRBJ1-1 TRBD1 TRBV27 CASSAQTGGNTEAFF TGTGCCAGCAGTGCGCAGACAGGGGGAAACACTGAAGCTTTCTTT
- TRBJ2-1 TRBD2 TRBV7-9 CASSLGLNEQFF TGTGCCAGCAGCTTGGGACTAAATGAGCAGTTCTTC
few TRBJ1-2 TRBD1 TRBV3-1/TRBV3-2 CASSPGQGPSTYGYTF TGTGCCAGCAGCCCCGGACAGGGGCCAAGCACTTATGGCTACACCTTC
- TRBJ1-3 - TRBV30 CAWSRQGRGEFGNTIYF TGTGCCTGGAGCCGGCAGGGAAGGGGAGAATTTGGAAACACCATATATTTT
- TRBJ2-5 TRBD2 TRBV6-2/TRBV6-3 CASSSPFTSGLVETQYF TGTGCCAGCAGTTCGCCCTTCACTAGCGGGCTGGTGGAGACCCAGTACTTC
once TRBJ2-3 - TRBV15 CATSSGITQYF TGTGCCACCAGCAGCGGTATTACGCAGTATTTT
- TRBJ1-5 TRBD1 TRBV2 CASTGTGNQPQHF TGTGCCAGCACCGGGACAGGGAATCAGCCCCAGCATTTT
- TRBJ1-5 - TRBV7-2 CASSLELGGHQPQHF TGTGCCAGCAGCTTAGAGCTGGGGGGGCATCAGCCCCAGCATTTT
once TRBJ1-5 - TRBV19 CASSMGQGGNQPQHF TGTGCCAGTAGTATGGGCCAGGGTGGGAATCAGCCCCAGCATTTT
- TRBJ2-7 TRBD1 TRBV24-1 CATSDGTGSPYEQYF TGTGCCACCAGTGACGGGACAGGAAGTCCCTACGAGCAGTACTTC
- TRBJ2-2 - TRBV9 CASSVESGTANTGELFF TGTGCCAGCAGCGTAGAATCGGGGACCGCCAACACCGGGGAGCTGTTTTTT
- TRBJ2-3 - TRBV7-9 CASSPRTDTQYF TGTGCCAGCAGTCCACGCACAGATACGCAGTATTTT
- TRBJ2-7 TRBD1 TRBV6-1 CASSEVTGGAGYEQYF TGTGCCAGCAGTGAAGTTACAGGGGGCGCTGGATACGAGCAGTACTTC
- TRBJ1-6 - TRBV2 CASTLSGTGSPLHF TGTGCCAGCACTCTATCCGGGACTGGGTCTCCCCTCCACTTT
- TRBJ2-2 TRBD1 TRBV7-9 CASTGQGPGELFF TGTGCCAGCACGGGACAGGGGCCCGGGGAGCTGTTTTTT
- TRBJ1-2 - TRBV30 CAWRPSGYGYTF TGTGCCTGGAGGCCCTCCGGATATGGCTACACCTTC
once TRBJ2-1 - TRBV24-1 CATSDPSFGSYNEQFF TGTGCCACCAGTGATCCCTCGTTTGGGAGTTACAATGAGCAGTTCTTC
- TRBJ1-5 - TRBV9 CASSVGGVAGQPQHF TGTGCCAGCAGCGTAGGGGGGGTTGCGGGTCAGCCCCAGCATTTT
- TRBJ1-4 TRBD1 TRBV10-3 CAISESGQGSEKLFF TGTGCCATCAGTGAGTCAGGACAGGGAAGCGAAAAACTGTTTTTT
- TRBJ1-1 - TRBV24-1 CATSVGGTEAFF TGTGCCACCAGTGTCGGGGGCACTGAAGCTTTCTTT
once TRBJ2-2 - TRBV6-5 CASSHTGELFF TGTGCCAGCAGCCACACCGGGGAGCTGTTTTTT
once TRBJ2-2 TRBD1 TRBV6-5 CASSYTGAGELFF TGTGCCAGCAGTTACACAGGGGCCGGGGAGCTGTTTTTT
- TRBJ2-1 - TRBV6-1 CASSEDGSGVDEQFF TGTGCCAGCAGTGAAGACGGGTCGGGAGTGGATGAGCAGTTCTTC
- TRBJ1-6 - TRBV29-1 CSASAGENSPLHF TGCAGCGCCTCGGCAGGGGAGAATTCACCCCTCCACTTT